This TCR beta chain is from a study of identical twins. TCRdb independently ran MiXCR on the 5' RACE reads; one entry per CDR3 protein. This repertoire shows about 530,000 distinct CDR3 sequences, about 20% found once; its top ten account for 0.48%. Germline assignment: CDR1 MGHDK and CDR2 SYGVNS. The V gene lost 6 bases and the J gene lost 3 bases, with 9 bases spanning the gap. The CDR3 covers 13 residues. The same data also went into a second study, on yellow fever vaccine responses in identical twins.

The TCR sequence derives from a woman between 18 and 30 years old in good health. Sequenced material: CD4+ T cells sorted from blood. The J gene is TRBJ2-1, the V gene TRBV25-1; a possible D gene is TRBD2 (5 bases). The CDR3 DNA reads as TGTGCCAGCAGGGAGGAGATCTACAATGAGCAGTTCTTC. Its translation is CASREEIYNEQFF.